Listed below are T cell receptor beta chains from one sample, sequenced in a study of blood T cell repertoires in COVID-19. This table comes from immunoSEQ multiplex PCR, and its TCRdb copy is limited to in-frame clones, with some not included. The data show fewer than 200,000 clones, with roughly 70% seen just once and less than 3% held by the top ten. Sequencing was done on a sample of peripheral blood. These receptors were collected from an elderly woman with acute or convalescent COVID-19. CDR3s include the opening cysteine and the closing phenylalanine or tryptophan. The order of the fields is J gene, V gene, D gene, clone size, CDR3 protein, CDR3 DNA. The D gene is left open where the match is weak. Clone size, where shown, is once, few, many, or a class for clones that have expanded.

>TRBJ2-5|TRBV30|NA|NA
CAWSVAVQETQYF
TGTGCCTGGAGTGTGGCAGTCCAAGAGACCCAGTACTTC
>TRBJ1-2|TRBV19|TRBD1|NA
CASTQDRDYGYTF
TGTGCCAGTACTCAGGACAGGGACTATGGCTACACCTTC
>TRBJ2-3|TRBV30|NA|few
CAWSVGLWADTQYF
TGTGCCTGGAGTGTTGGACTCTGGGCAGATACGCAGTATTTT
>TRBJ2-1|TRBV5-6|NA|NA
CASSSSGGEEQFF
TGTGCCAGCAGCTCGTCGGGGGGCGAGGAGCAGTTCTTC
>TRBJ1-1|TRBV2|NA|NA
CASSAELGAFF
TGTGCCAGCAGTGCAGAGCTAGGAGCTTTCTTT
>TRBJ1-3|TRBV21-1|NA|NA
CASSNYRSSSGNTIYF
TGTGCCAGCAGCAACTACAGGTCCTCCTCTGGAAACACCATATATTTT
>TRBJ2-2|TRBV9|NA|once
CASSVAPGGELFF
TGTGCCAGCAGCGTAGCCCCGGGGGGGGAGCTGTTTTTT
>TRBJ2-5|TRBV19|TRBD2|NA
CASSDYYPGLAYQETQYF
TGTGCCAGTAGTGATTATTATCCGGGACTAGCATACCAAGAGACCCAGTACTTC
>TRBJ2-7|TRBV5-4|NA|NA
CASSFQYEQYF
TGTGCCAGCAGCTTCCAGTACGAGCAGTACTTC
>TRBJ2-7|TRBV10-3|TRBD2|NA
CAIMSGGGDEQYF
TGTGCCATCATGTCGGGAGGGGGGGACGAGCAGTACTTC
>TRBJ2-2|TRBV7-8|NA|few
CASSLGRRENTGELFF
TGTGCCAGCAGCTTAGGTCGGCGGGAGAACACCGGGGAGCTGTTTTTT
>TRBJ2-2|TRBV5-4|TRBD2|NA
CASSSPSGTTGELFF
TGTGCCAGCAGCTCTCCTAGCGGGACGACCGGGGAGCTGTTTTTT
>TRBJ2-7|TRBV6-5|TRBD1|once
CASTGTDRTYEQYF
TGTGCCAGCACTGGGACGGACAGGACCTACGAGCAGTACTTC
>TRBJ2-2|TRBV7-9|TRBD1|few
CASSSSGTGYPGELFF
TGTGCCAGCAGCTCTTCCGGGACAGGGTACCCCGGGGAGCTGTTTTTT
>TRBJ2-7|TRBV4-3|NA|NA
CASSLQVQYEQYF
TGCGCCAGCAGCCTACAGGTGCAATACGAGCAGTACTTC
>TRBJ2-2|TRBV5-1|TRBD2|NA
CASSRGGLATLNTGELFF
TGCGCCAGCAGCAGGGGAGGGCTGGCGACTTTGAACACCGGGGAGCTGTTTTTT
>TRBJ1-1|TRBV19|TRBD1|NA
CASRSDRVGSTEAFF
TGTGCCAGTAGGAGCGACAGGGTTGGTAGCACTGAAGCTTTCTTT
>TRBJ2-5|TRBV7-2|NA|NA
CASSGETQYF
TGTGCCAGCAGCGGCGAGACCCAGTACTTC
>TRBJ2-6|TRBV5-6|NA|NA
CASTEQGTGANVLTF
TGTGCCAGTACTGAACAGGGAACAGGGGCCAACGTCCTGACTTTC
>TRBJ2-5|TRBV15|TRBD2|NA
CATSTWTSGRQETQYF
TGTGCCACCAGCACTTGGACTAGCGGGAGACAAGAGACCCAGTACTTC
>TRBJ1-2|TRBV4-2|TRBD1|NA
CASSQGGTEINYGYTF
TGTGCCAGCAGCCAAGGGGGGACAGAAATCAACTATGGCTACACCTTC
>TRBJ2-1|TRBV19|NA|NA
CASSRGQGLYNEQFF
TGTGCCAGTAGTAGGGGGCAGGGTCTGTACAATGAGCAGTTCTTC
>TRBJ1-1|TRBV5-5|NA|NA
CASSRDSGTPAFF
TGTGCCAGCAGCCGCGACAGTGGAACTCCAGCTTTCTTT
>TRBJ2-1|TRBV5-8|NA|NA
CASSLLASSEFF
TGTGCCAGCAGCTTATTAGCCTCGAGCGAGTTCTTC
>TRBJ2-2|TRBV10-2|TRBD1|NA
CASRESGTGNTGELFF
TGCGCCAGCAGGGAATCCGGGACAGGGAACACCGGGGAGCTGTTTTTT
>TRBJ1-5|TRBV24-1|NA|NA
CATSDGQDQPQHF
TGTGCCACCAGCGATGGGCAGGATCAGCCCCAGCATTTT
>TRBJ1-1|TRBV28|NA|NA
CASSRGDVNTEAFF
TGTGCCAGCAGCAGGGGCGATGTGAACACTGAAGCTTTCTTT
>TRBJ2-3|TRBV27|TRBD2|NA
CASSYQYSGTGTDTQYF
TGTGCCAGCAGTTATCAATATAGCGGGACTGGGACAGATACGCAGTATTTT
>TRBJ2-3|TRBV19|TRBD1|NA
CASRGQGAPRTDTQYF
TGTGCCAGTAGAGGACAGGGGGCGCCTCGCACAGATACGCAGTATTTT
>TRBJ2-7|TRBV5-4|NA|NA
CASSPGEGAGYEQYF
TGTGCCAGCAGCCCTGGGGAAGGGGCGGGATACGAGCAGTACTTC
>TRBJ1-4|TRBV30|TRBD1|NA
CAQGQGENEKLFF
TGTGCCCAAGGACAGGGGGAGAATGAAAAACTGTTTTTT
>TRBJ2-7|TRBV4-2|TRBD1|NA
CASSQPKQGLPRYEQYF
TGTGCCAGCAGCCAACCAAAACAGGGGCTCCCCCGCTACGAGCAGTACTTC
>TRBJ1-2|TRBV3-1/TRBV3-2|TRBD1|NA
CASSQLGAGRGQGYTF
TGTGCCAGCAGCCAACTGGGGGCGGGCAGGGGGCAAGGCTACACCTTC
>TRBJ1-5|TRBV15|TRBD1|NA
CATSRGQGSNQPQHF
TGTGCCACCAGCAGAGGACAGGGGAGCAATCAGCCCCAGCATTTT
>TRBJ1-5|TRBV19|NA|once
CASSIMSDSFNQPQHF
TGTGCCAGTAGTATCATGTCGGACAGTTTCAATCAGCCCCAGCATTTT
>TRBJ2-2|TRBV13|TRBD2|few
CASSSPSGRNTGELFF
TGTGCCAGCAGCTCCCCTAGCGGGAGGAACACCGGGGAGCTGTTTTTT
>TRBJ1-6|TRBV20-1|NA|NA
CSVRSSPLHF
TGCAGTGTCCGTTCTTCACCCCTCCACTTT
>TRBJ1-1|TRBV5-1|NA|few
CASSTQGNAEAFF
TGCGCCAGCAGCACGCAGGGTAATGCTGAAGCTTTCTTT
>TRBJ2-3|TRBV24-1|TRBD2|once
CATSDPSGTSGWYTQYF
TGTGCCACCAGTGATCCCTCCGGGACTAGCGGTTGGTATACGCAGTATTTT
>TRBJ2-7|TRBV19|NA|once
CASSKGLAYEQYF
TGTGCCAGTAGTAAGGGGCTGGCCTACGAGCAGTACTTC
>TRBJ1-2|TRBV28|TRBD1|few
CASSQTPGTAYGYTF
TGTGCCAGCAGCCAGACCCCCGGGACAGCCTATGGCTACACCTTC
>TRBJ2-1|TRBV5-1|TRBD2|NA
CASSLAGGAAYNEQFF
TGCGCCAGCAGCTTGGCCGGGGGGGCAGCCTACAATGAGCAGTTCTTC
>TRBJ2-2|TRBV5-1|TRBD2|NA
CASSFFAGGAGELFF
TGCGCCAGCAGCTTTTTCGCGGGAGGGGCCGGGGAGCTGTTTTTT
>TRBJ1-5|TRBV28|TRBD1|NA
CASSLTGRQPQHF
TGTGCCAGCAGTTTGACAGGGCGTCAGCCCCAGCATTTT
>TRBJ2-3|TRBV27|TRBD2|NA
CASRGLAGGSNTQYF
TGTGCCAGCAGGGGACTAGCGGGAGGTTCAAATACGCAGTATTTT
>TRBJ2-3|TRBV12-3/TRBV12-4|TRBD1|NA
CASNRGLADTQYF
TGTGCCAGCAACAGGGGGTTAGCAGATACGCAGTATTTT
>TRBJ1-2|TRBV2|NA|NA
CASSGQGQGRGYTF
TGTGCCAGCAGTGGTCAGGGCCAGGGTAGAGGCTACACCTTC
>TRBJ2-3|TRBV28|TRBD2|NA
CASSSGTSQSISQYF
TGTGCCAGCAGTTCCGGGACTAGCCAATCAATATCGCAGTATTTT
>TRBJ1-1|TRBV12-3/TRBV12-4|NA|many
CASSLASPEAFF
TGTGCCAGCAGTTTAGCCTCCCCGGAGGCTTTCTTT
>TRBJ1-2|TRBV4-2|NA|NA
CASSQDPSGVGGYTF
TGTGCCAGCAGCCAAGATCCGTCGGGTGTAGGAGGCTACACCTTC
>TRBJ2-7|TRBV19|TRBD2|once
CASRRASGDVYEQYF
TGTGCCAGTAGGAGGGCTAGCGGGGACGTCTACGAGCAGTACTTC
>TRBJ1-6|TRBV6-5|NA|NA
CATREQTPLHF
TGTGCCACTAGGGAGCAGACACCCCTCCACTTT
>TRBJ2-1|TRBV15|TRBD2|NA
CATRTTSGTSYNEQFF
TGTGCCACCAGAACAACTAGCGGGACCTCCTACAATGAGCAGTTCTTC
>TRBJ2-1|TRBV18|TRBD1|NA
CASSVFGRGQYNEQFF
TGTGCCAGCTCCGTATTCGGCAGGGGGCAATACAATGAGCAGTTCTTC
>TRBJ2-1|TRBV9|TRBD2|NA
CASSVRQTSGYNEQFF
TGTGCCAGCAGCGTCCGCCAGACTAGCGGTTACAATGAGCAGTTCTTC
>TRBJ2-2|TRBV7-2|NA|NA
CASSARVTGELFF
TGTGCCAGCAGCGCCAGGGTCACCGGGGAGCTGTTTTTT
>TRBJ2-3|TRBV2|TRBD2|once
CASKTSEHFTDTQYF
TGTGCCAGCAAGACTAGCGAGCACTTCACAGATACGCAGTATTTT